A single T cell receptor (beta chain) is shown here with its context. CDR3 size: 15 residues. CDR1 and CDR2 (germline): SNHLY, FYNNEI. The V and J ends lost 6 bases and 5 bases respectively, with 16 bases between them. This sample is drawn from a study of blood T cell repertoires in COVID-19. The repertoire was sequenced with immunoSEQ multiplex PCR; TCRdb's copy has only in-frame clones and lacks some. The data show about 70,000 clones, more than 70% seen once. Sequences were obtained from peripheral blood. This receptor was identified in a human donor in a cohort sampled during active COVID-19. The chain recombines TRBV2 with TRBJ2-2, with D perhaps TRBD1 (6 bases). CDR3: CASREQGIGTGELFF. DNA of the CDR3: TGTGCCAGCAGGGAACAGGGTATCGGGACCGGGGAGCTGTTTTTT.